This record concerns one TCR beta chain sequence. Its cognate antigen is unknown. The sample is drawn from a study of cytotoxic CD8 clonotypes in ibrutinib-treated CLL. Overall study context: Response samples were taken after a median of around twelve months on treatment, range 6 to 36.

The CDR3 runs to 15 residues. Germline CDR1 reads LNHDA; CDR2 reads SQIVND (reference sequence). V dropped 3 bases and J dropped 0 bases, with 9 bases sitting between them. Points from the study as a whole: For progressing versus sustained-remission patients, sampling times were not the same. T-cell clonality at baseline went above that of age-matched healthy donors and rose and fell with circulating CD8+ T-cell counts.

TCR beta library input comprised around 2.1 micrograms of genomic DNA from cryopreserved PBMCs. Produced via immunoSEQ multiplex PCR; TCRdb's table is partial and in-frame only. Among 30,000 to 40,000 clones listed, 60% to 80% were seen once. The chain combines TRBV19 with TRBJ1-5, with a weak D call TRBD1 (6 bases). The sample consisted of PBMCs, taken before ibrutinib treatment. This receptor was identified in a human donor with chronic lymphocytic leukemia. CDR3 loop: CASSISGASNQPQHF. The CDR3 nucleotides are TGTGCCAGTAGTATCTCAGGGGCTAGCAATCAGCCCCAGCATTTT.